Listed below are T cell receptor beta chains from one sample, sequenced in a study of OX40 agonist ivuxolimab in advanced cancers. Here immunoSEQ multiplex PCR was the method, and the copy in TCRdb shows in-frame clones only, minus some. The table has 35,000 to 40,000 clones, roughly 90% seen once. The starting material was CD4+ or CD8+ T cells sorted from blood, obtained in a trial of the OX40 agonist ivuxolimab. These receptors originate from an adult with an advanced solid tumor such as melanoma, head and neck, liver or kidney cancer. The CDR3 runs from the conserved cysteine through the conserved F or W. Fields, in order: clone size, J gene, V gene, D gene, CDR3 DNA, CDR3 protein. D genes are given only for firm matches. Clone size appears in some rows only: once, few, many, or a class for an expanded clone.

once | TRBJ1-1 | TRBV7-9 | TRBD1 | TGTGCCAGCAGCTGGATACAGGGGGCGTCGGCTGAAGCTTTCTTT | CASSWIQGASAEAFF
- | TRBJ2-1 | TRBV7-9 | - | TGTGCCAGCACCCCTGGGGGTGGGGACGAGCAGTTCTTC | CASTPGGGDEQFF
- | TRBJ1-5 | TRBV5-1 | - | TGCGCCAGCAGCTTGGCCCCCGGGGCGAGTCAGCCCCAGCATTTT | CASSLAPGASQPQHF
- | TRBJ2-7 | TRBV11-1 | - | TGTGCCAGCAGTTCGGACGTTAGCGAGCAGTACTTC | CASSSDVSEQYF
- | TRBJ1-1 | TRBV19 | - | TGTGCCAGTAGGGGGAGGGGCTACACTGAAGCTTTCTTT | CASRGRGYTEAFF
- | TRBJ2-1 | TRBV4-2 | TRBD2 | TGTGCCAGCAGCCGCGGACTAGCGGTTGAGCAGTTCTTC | CASSRGLAVEQFF
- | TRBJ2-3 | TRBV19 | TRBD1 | TGTGCCAGCATAGACAGGGCCACAGATACGCAGTATTTT | CASIDRATDTQYF
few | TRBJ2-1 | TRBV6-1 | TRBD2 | TGTGCCAGCTCACCATTACGGGGACTAGCCTATGAGCAGTTCTTC | CASSPLRGLAYEQFF
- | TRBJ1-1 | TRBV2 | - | TGTGCTAGCAGTGAGGGTTTAACAGGGCGGATGAACACTGAAGCTTTCTTT | CASSEGLTGRMNTEAFF
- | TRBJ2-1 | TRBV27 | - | TGTGCCAGCAGCCACGGCCCGACGCAGTTCTTC | CASSHGPTQFF
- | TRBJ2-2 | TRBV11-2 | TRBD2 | TGTGCCAGCAGCTTTTTCACGGGGGGCACCGGGGAGCTGTTTTTT | CASSFFTGGTGELFF
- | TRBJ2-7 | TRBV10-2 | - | TGCGCCAGCAGTGAGGTGCGAGAGAACCCTAAACACTACGAGCAGTACTTC | CASSEVRENPKHYEQYF
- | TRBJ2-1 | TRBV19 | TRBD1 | TGTGCCAGTAGTATCATGCAGGGGGCTTACAATGAGCAGTTCTTC | CASSIMQGAYNEQFF
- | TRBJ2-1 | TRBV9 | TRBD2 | TGTGCCAGCAGCGTAGAAGGACTAGCGGGAGATAATGAGCAGTTCTTC | CASSVEGLAGDNEQFF
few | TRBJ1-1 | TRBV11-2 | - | TGTGCCAGCAGCTTAGGGACCTTTTGGGCTTTCTTT | CASSLGTFWAFF
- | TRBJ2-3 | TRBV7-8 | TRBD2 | TGTGCCAGCAGCTTGGGACTAGCGGATAGCACAGATACGCAGTATTTT | CASSLGLADSTDTQYF
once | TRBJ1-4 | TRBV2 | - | TGTGCCAGCAGTACCAACAGTGCAACTAATGAAAAACTGTTTTTT | CASSTNSATNEKLFF
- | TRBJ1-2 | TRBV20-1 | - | TGCAGTGCTAGCGGTTGGGGTGGCTACACCTTC | CSASGWGGYTF
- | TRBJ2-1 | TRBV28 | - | TGTGCCAGCAGTTTGTCGAACAGCTGGGAGCAGTTCTTC | CASSLSNSWEQFF
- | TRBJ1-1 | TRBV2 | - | TGTGCCAGCAGTGAGGGTACTGAAGCTTTCTTT | CASSEGTEAFF
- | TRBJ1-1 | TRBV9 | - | TGTGCCAGCAGCGTAGAGGGTGGGTACACTGAAGCTTTCTTT | CASSVEGGYTEAFF
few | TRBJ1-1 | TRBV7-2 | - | TGTGCCAGCAGCTTAGGAGGGTGGAATACTGAAGCTTTCTTT | CASSLGGWNTEAFF
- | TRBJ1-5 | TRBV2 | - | TGTGCCAGCGGGGGAGACCAGCCCCAGCATTTT | CASGGDQPQHF
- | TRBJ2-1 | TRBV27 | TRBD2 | TGTGCCAGCAGTTCAATTGAGGGAGGGCCGACCTACAATGAGCAGTTCTTC | CASSSIEGGPTYNEQFF
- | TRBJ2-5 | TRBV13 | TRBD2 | TGTGCCAGCGGGGGGGGTCAAGAGACCCAGTACTTC | CASGGGQETQYF
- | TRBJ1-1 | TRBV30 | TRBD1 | TGTGCCTGGAATCCCGGGACAGGGTATGAAGCTTTCTTT | CAWNPGTGYEAFF
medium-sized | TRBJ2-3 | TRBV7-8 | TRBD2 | TGTGCCAGCAGCTCCAGGACTAGCGGGAGTGCAGATACGCAGTATTTT | CASSSRTSGSADTQYF
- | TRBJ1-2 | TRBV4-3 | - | TGCGCCAGCAGCCAAAGGAGGACGGGGAACGACTACACCTTC | CASSQRRTGNDYTF